The 23 T cell receptor beta chains given below trace back to one sample, sequenced in a study of PD-L1 blockade in urothelial cancer. Time point denoted: pretreatment peripheral blood. Using immunoSEQ multiplex PCR, the repertoire was profiled, and TCRdb retains in-frame clones only, with some absent. The data contain 84,000 or so clones, about 85% of them singletons. The source was PBMCs, collected around atezolizumab (anti-PD-L1) treatment. The receptors originated from a man aged 55 to 70 with urothelial cancer.

This chain connects TRBV9 to TRBJ2-3; no clear D. The CDR3 is 15 amino acids. Germline CDR1 reads SGDLS; CDR2 reads YYNGEE. V was trimmed by 0 bases and J by 0 bases, leaving 8 bases between them. The CDR3 DNA is TGTGCCAGCAGCGTAGGGGTCGGGAGCACAGATACGCAGTATTTT. The encoded protein is CASSVGVGSTDTQYF. Complete variable domain (other parts from reference TRBV9 and TRBJ2-3): DSGVTQTPKHLITATGQRVTLRCSPRSGDLSVYWYQQSLDQGLQFLIQYYNGEERAKGNILERFSAQQFPDLHSELNLSSLELGDSALYFCASSVGVGSTDTQYFGPGTRLTVL.

The V gene is TRBV2, the J gene TRBJ2-7, with D perhaps matching TRBD2 (6 bases). Germline V gene sequence: CDR1 SNHLY, CDR2 FYNNEI. Trimming shortened V by 8 bases and J by 4 bases, and 9 bases separated the two germline ends. The CDR3 consists of 11 residues. The chain's CDR3 is CASLEGYEQYF. The CDR3 DNA reads as TGTGCCAGCTTGGAGGGGTACGAGCAGTACTTC.

This rearrangement joins TRBV10-3 to TRBJ2-1; 14 bases line up with TRBD2. Unmatched junction bases numbered 3, after V lost 6 bases and J lost 8 bases. There are 14 residues in the CDR3. Germline CDR1 ENHRY, CDR2 SYGVKD. The CDR3 sequence: CAIRGTSGSYEQFF. CDR3 DNA: TGTGCCATCAGAGGGACTAGCGGGAGTTATGAGCAGTTCTTC.

This chain uses TRBV30 with TRBJ2-3; D is possibly TRBD2 (6 bases). The CDR3 length is 15 residues. Per the germline V gene, CDR1 is GTSNPN and CDR2 is SVGIG (reference sequence). Trimming cost V 0 bases and J 1 base, with 11 bases left between them. The CDR3 loop reads CAWSVRASGTDTQYF. DNA for the CDR3: TGTGCCTGGAGTGTCCGGGCTAGCGGCACAGATACGCAGTATTTT.

By frequency in the sample, this clone is medium-sized. The chain is built from TRBV9 and TRBJ2-1; the match to TRBD2 covers 12 bases. Trimming at V came to 6 bases and at J to 9 bases, leaving 4 bases not matched to a gene. The CDR3 sequence is 13 residues long. In germline, CDR1 is SGDLS, CDR2 YYNGEE. This chain's CDR3 is CASTLGLAGEQFF. For the CDR3, the DNA is TGTGCCAGCACCCTGGGACTAGCGGGTGAGCAGTTCTTC.

This sequence joins TRBV2 and TRBJ1-2; 10 bases fit TRBD1. Germline trimming cut 4 bases from V and 4 bases from J; bases unmatched to any gene: 12. Germline V gives CDR1 SNHLY, CDR2 FYNNEI. The CDR3 has 17 amino acids. This CDR3 is CASSAPGQGRRTYGYTF. The CDR3 nucleotides read TGTGCCAGCAGTGCTCCGGGACAGGGGCGACGTACCTATGGCTACACCTTC.

V and J are TRBV11-3 and TRBJ2-7, with 8 nucleotides matching TRBD1. The V segment lost 5 bases and the J segment 10 bases; nucleotides outside the gene matches: 7. The germline V gene encodes CDR1 SGHNT and CDR2 YENEEA. The CDR3 contains 12 residues. The CDR3 DNA follows: TGTGCCAGCAGCCCCGGACAGGGCGGACAGTACTTC. This sequence encodes CASSPGQGGQYF.

This rearrangement joins TRBV11-1 to TRBJ2-1, with 14 positions matching TRBD2. Unmatched junction bases numbered 1, after V lost 5 bases and J lost 10 bases. The germline V gene has CDR1 SGHAT and CDR2 FQDESV (reference sequence). CDR3 size: 13 residues. The CDR3 reads CASSRLAGGEQFF. CDR3 nucleotides: TGTGCCAGCAGCAGACTAGCGGGAGGGGAGCAGTTCTTC. Full variable domain (outside the CDR3, taken from reference TRBV11-1 and TRBJ2-1): EAEVAQSPRYKITEKSQAVAFWCDPISGHATLYWYRQILGQGPELLVQFQDESVVDDSQLPKDRFSAERLKGVDSTLKIQPAELGDSAMYLCASSRLAGGEQFFGPGTRLTVL.

The chain recombines TRBV18 with TRBJ2-7; D is uncertain. CDR1 is KGHSH, CDR2 LQKENI, per germline. V lost 2 bases and J lost 4, with 9 bases in between. This CDR3 is built from 13 residues. The CDR3 is CASSPTNSYEQYF. CDR3 sequence (DNA): TGTGCCAGCTCACCAACAAACAGTTACGAGCAGTACTTC.

This chain links TRBV6-6 with TRBJ1-2; possible D gene TRBD1, 6 bases. The germline V and J ends were trimmed by 0 bases and 6 bases, with 8 bases remaining between them. Germline assignment: CDR1 MNHNY and CDR2 SVGAGI (reference sequence). This CDR3 region has 13 residues. The DNA of the CDR3 is TGTGCCAGCAGTTACTCGGGGGCGGATGGCTACACCTTC. Translation: CASSYSGADGYTF.

The V call is TRBV5-6, the J call TRBJ1-2; D remains ambiguous. The CDR3 is 15 residues long. V gave up 0 bases and J gave up 4 bases, with 13 bases separating them. Germline lookup yields CDR1 SGHDT and CDR2 YYEEEE. CDR3 amino acids: CASSLGGSRVYGYTF. The CDR3 DNA is TGTGCCAGCAGCTTGGGCGGCAGCCGGGTCTATGGCTACACCTTC.

The chain recombines TRBV28 with TRBJ1-2, with D possibly TRBD1 on 5 matching bases. V lost 7 bases and J lost 8, with 23 bases in between. The germline V gene has CDR1 MDHEN and CDR2 SYDVKM. The CDR3 totals 15 residues. The CDR3 here is CASKPRRGTLGGYTF. In nucleotides, the CDR3 is TGTGCCAGCAAACCCCGGCGGGGCACCCTTGGCGGCTACACCTTC.

V usage is TRBV6-6 and J usage is TRBJ2-7; D is unclear. V lost 6 bases, J lost 3 bases, and 12 bases lay in between. The CDR3 contains 13 residues. Looked up from germline, CDR1 is MNHNY and CDR2 is SVGAGI (reference sequence). CDR3 nucleotides: TGTGCCAGCAGCCTATCTGAGCACTACGAGCAGTACTTC. Protein: CASSLSEHYEQYF.

This chain joins TRBV7-2 and TRBJ1-6; D not resolved. Germline V lookup: CDR1 SGHTA, CDR2 FQGNSA. The CDR3 has 14 residues. Trimming pared 5 bases from V and 5 bases from J, leaving 10 bases between. The chain's CDR3 is CASSPGINNSPLHF. In nucleotides, the CDR3 is TGTGCCAGCAGCCCCGGGATAAATAATTCACCCCTCCACTTT.

This rearrangement joins TRBV5-1 to TRBJ2-6; D call uncertain. In germline, CDR1 is SGHRS, CDR2 YFSETQ. V was cut by 1 base and J by 1 base, with 3 bases left in between. The CDR3 has 14 amino acids. The CDR3 nucleotides are TGCGCCAGCAGCTTGCCATCTGGGGCCAACGTCCTGACTTTC. This encodes CASSLPSGANVLTF.

The CDR3 reads CASSLPGKPAYEQYF. Here the CDR3 DNA reads TGCGCCAGCAGCCTCCCTGGCAAACCTGCCTACGAGCAGTACTTC. This chain links TRBV5-1 with TRBJ2-7, with unresolved D. Germline CDR1 reads SGHRS; CDR2 reads YFSETQ. The CDR3 covers 15 residues. V was clipped by 4 bases and J by 2 bases, with 16 bases between them.

In the case of this clone: The sample holds other DNA sequences that translate to the same CDR3. V gene TRBV30 combines with J gene TRBJ1-2, with D unclear. This CDR3 spans 13 amino acids. With 7 bases removed from V and 2 bases from J, the gap between germline ends came to 14 bases. In germline, CDR1 is GTSNPN, CDR2 SVGIG (reference sequence). In nucleotides, the CDR3 is TGTGCCTCTACCTCTGCAGGAAACTATGGCTACACCTTC. Translating gives CASTSAGNYGYTF.

The chain joins TRBV2 to TRBJ2-1, with D possibly TRBD2 on 6 matching bases. This CDR3 has 15 residues. V lost 1 base to trimming and J lost 9 bases, with 16 bases between them. Germline V lookup: CDR1 SNHLY, CDR2 FYNNEI. The CDR3 reads CASSEELAGFFEQFF. The CDR3 DNA reads TGTGCCAGCAGTGAAGAATTGGCGGGATTTTTTGAGCAGTTCTTC.

The chain employs TRBV4-1 and TRBJ1-1; tentative D call: TRBD1 (5 bases). The CDR3 sequence is 15 residues long. Germline V CDR1 and CDR2: MGHRA, YSYEKL. Trimming removed 1 base at V and 4 bases at J, with 13 bases between. CDR3 amino acids: CASSQGKGYGTEAFF. CDR3 bases: TGCGCCAGCAGCCAAGGCAAGGGGTATGGCACTGAAGCTTTCTTT.

This rearrangement joins TRBV5-1 to TRBJ1-4, with a possible D match to TRBD1 (6 bases). Germline CDR1 reads SGHRS; CDR2 reads YFSETQ. Trimming shortened V by 3 bases and J by 8 bases, and 17 bases separated the two germline ends. This CDR3 contains 15 residues. CDR3 amino acids: CASSSTGMVEEKLFF. The CDR3 nucleotides read TGCGCCAGCAGCTCCACAGGGATGGTAGAAGAAAAACTGTTTTTT.

The genes are TRBV10-3 and TRBJ2-3; D possibly corresponds to TRBD2 (5 bases). V lost 4 bases to trimming and J lost 0 bases, with 11 bases between them. The CDR3 sequence is 15 residues long. Germline V gene data show CDR1 as ENHRY and CDR2 as SYGVKD. This CDR3 reads CAISGKGRSTDTQYF. CDR3 coding DNA: TGTGCCATCAGTGGGAAAGGGAGAAGCACAGATACGCAGTATTTT.

The chain uses TRBV27 and TRBJ2-1; D is possibly TRBD1 (6 bases). Deletions cut 5 bases from V and 4 bases from J, with 12 bases between. Germline values: CDR1 MNHEY, CDR2 SMNVEV (reference sequence). This CDR3 is 14 amino acids long. CDR3 nucleotide sequence: TGTGCCAGCAGTACCAGGGGCCCGTACAATGAGCAGTTCTTC. Translated, it gives CASSTRGPYNEQFF.

The chain carries TRBV7-9 and TRBJ2-7, with no clear D. CDR1 and CDR2 (germline): SEHNR, FQNEAQ (reference sequence). The germline V and J ends were trimmed by 3 bases and 0 bases, with 6 bases remaining between them. The CDR3 consists of 13 residues. CDR3 DNA sequence: TGTGCCAGCAGCTTCGGGTCCTCCTACGAGCAGTACTTC. Translation gives CASSFGSSYEQYF.